The TCR beta chain under discussion was sequenced for a study of OX40 agonist ivuxolimab in advanced cancers. Study-level background: The patients' treatment was ivuxolimab, an agonistic anti-OX40 (CD134) antibody. Intravenous ivuxolimab at 0.01 to 10 mg/kg was given to patients every 2 weeks.

Generated by immunoSEQ multiplex PCR, the TCRdb table keeps only in-frame clones and is missing some. The sample has 50,000 to 85,000 clones; about 85% are singletons. The germline CDR1 and CDR2 sequences are LNHDA and SQIVND (reference sequence). The CDR3 totals 16 residues. Trimming pared 5 bases from V and 2 bases from J, leaving 16 bases between. The study, taken as a whole, reports: Low normalized T-cell clonal expansion was also seen in some nonresponders. CD4+ and CD8+ blood T cells expanded clonally by week 6 at 0.1 to 3.0 mg/kg.

Remarks on this clone: What it binds is not known.

Sequenced material: CD4+ or CD8+ T cells sorted from blood, taken in a trial of the OX40 agonist ivuxolimab. The sequence was obtained from an adult with an advanced solid tumor such as melanoma, head and neck, liver or kidney cancer. The chain employs TRBV19 and TRBJ1-3, with D perhaps matching TRBD1 (5 bases). CDR3 protein: CASSSPAPRAGNTIYF. The CDR3 region has the DNA TGTGCCAGTAGTTCACCAGCGCCCAGGGCTGGAAACACCATATATTTT.